The 4 T cell receptor beta chains in this list originate from one sample, sequenced in a study of blood T cell repertoires in COVID-19. Here immunoSEQ multiplex PCR was the method, and the copy in TCRdb shows in-frame clones only, minus some. This sample carries approximately 230,000 clones, about 80% of them seen once, and the ten largest clones take 15%. The sample taken for sequencing was PBMCs or T cells enriched from blood (not recorded which). These TCRs come from a middle-aged man who had recovered from COVID-19.

V usage is TRBV7-9 and J usage is TRBJ2-7; TRBD2 agrees at 13 bases. V dropped 3 bases and J dropped 0; count of bases not matched to a gene: 5. The CDR3 consists of 17 residues. Germline V gene sequence: CDR1 SEHNR, CDR2 FQNEAQ (reference sequence). CDR3: CASSFPGTSGDSYEQYF. CDR3 nucleotides: TGTGCCAGCAGCTTCCCCGGGACTAGCGGGGACTCCTACGAGCAGTACTTC.

This chain joins TRBV7-2 and TRBJ2-1, with 12 bases identical to TRBD2. V was clipped by 6 bases and J by 6 bases; unmatched bases: 15. The germline V gene has CDR1 SGHTA and CDR2 FQGNSA. The CDR3 loop spans 18 amino acids. CDR3 in DNA: TGTGCCAGCAGTTTGTTAGCCGGGACTAGCGGGCGGGCCAATGAGCAGTTCTTC. It is translated as CASSLLAGTSGRANEQFF. Full variable domain (outside the CDR3, taken from reference TRBV7-2 and TRBJ2-1): GAGVSQSPSNKVTEKGKDVELRCDPISGHTALYWYRQSLGQGLEFLIYFQGNSAPDKSGLPSDRFSAERTGGSVSTLTIQRTQQEDSAVYLCASSLLAGTSGRANEQFFGPGTRLTVL.

This clone came up a few times. This chain uses TRBV19 with TRBJ1-4, with 10 nucleotides matching TRBD1. Germline CDR1 and CDR2: LNHDA and SQIVND (reference sequence). This CDR3 contains 19 residues. Losses at the gene ends were 2 bases for V and 0 bases for J; bases not matched to a gene: 9. The CDR3 loop reads CASSISRTGGLATNEKLFF. CDR3 DNA: TGTGCCAGTAGTATATCTCGGACAGGGGGACTTGCAACTAATGAAAAACTGTTTTTT.

This clone showed up just a few times. The chain couples TRBV28 to TRBJ2-3, with a tentative D call TRBD1 (6 bases). Germline assignment: CDR1 MDHEN and CDR2 SYDVKM. The CDR3 extends over 13 amino acids. V was pared by 6 bases and J by 2 bases, with 9 bases between. Here the CDR3 reads CASSRTDTDTQYF. The CDR3 bases are TGTGCCAGCAGCCGGACAGACACAGATACGCAGTATTTT. Complete variable domain (other parts from reference TRBV28 and TRBJ2-3): DVKVTQSSRYLVKRTGEKVFLECVQDMDHENMFWYRQDPGLGLRLIYFSYDVKMKEKGDIPEGYSVSREKKERFSLILESASTNQTSMYLCASSRTDTDTQYFGPGTRLTVL.